These 30 T cell receptor beta chains came from one sample sequenced in a study of Graves' ophthalmopathy and Graves' hyperthyroidism. RNA transcripts provided the template for amplifying TCR beta CDR3 regions. An opening RT-PCR round employed HTBI primers and preceded a second-round multiplex PCR. TCRdb reprocessed the multiplex PCR reads with MiXCR, giving one entry per CDR3 protein. The table records hundreds of thousands of distinct CDR3 sequences, under 25% of them present only once. Sequences were obtained from peripheral blood. Receptor source: a woman aged 18-29 years with stable Graves' hyperthyroidism.

The rearrangement joins TRBV30 to TRBJ2-5, with no clear D. Germline CDR1 reads GTSNPN; CDR2 reads SVGIG (reference sequence). The CDR3 consists of 14 residues. Trimming left V 1 base short and J 5 bases short, with 14 bases between. CDR3 in DNA: TGTGCCTGGAGTGAGAACTTTCGTGGGGAGACCCAGTACTTC. As protein: CAWSENFRGETQYF.

CDR3 residues: CASSLGTGGSSGNTIYF. The CDR3 DNA follows: TGTGCCAGCAGCCTCGGGACAGGGGGTAGCTCTGGAAACACCATATATTTT. This chain uses TRBV4-2 with TRBJ1-3, with 11 bases lining up with TRBD1. The CDR3 runs 17 residues. CDR1 and CDR2 (germline): LGHNA, YNFKEQ. J was trimmed by 0 bases and V by 4 bases; bases with no gene match: 5.

This clonotype was found many times. V is TRBV4-1 and J is TRBJ1-2; 7 nucleotides agree with TRBD1. The CDR3 runs to 14 residues. V was clipped by 3 bases and J by 5 bases; unmatched bases: 6. Germline lookup yields CDR1 MGHRA and CDR2 YSYEKL. The CDR3 DNA sequence: TGCGCCAGCAGCCAGGGGACAGTCCCGTATGGCTACACCTTC. It codes for CASSQGTVPYGYTF.

The chain joins TRBV4-2 to TRBJ2-6; a weak D match, TRBD2 (6 bases). This CDR3 is 20 amino acids long. Per germline, CDR1 LGHNA and CDR2 YNFKEQ. The V and J ends lost 4 bases and 0 bases respectively, with 22 bases between them. CDR3 sequence (DNA): TGTGCCAGCAGCCCATCCGGGTTGGGACTTGTTCTCTCTGGGGCCAACGTCCTGACTTTC. This sequence encodes CASSPSGLGLVLSGANVLTF.

This clonotype was counted ten times or more. The rearrangement uses TRBV5-1 and TRBJ2-7, with a tentative D call TRBD2 (6 bases). CDR3 length equals 15 residues. The ends were cut back, 2 bases at V and 5 bases at J, with 17 bases in the middle. Germline V lookup: CDR1 SGHRS, CDR2 YFSETQ. The CDR3 region has the DNA TGCGCCAGCAGCTTCTCGTGTCCGGGAGACGACGAGCAGTACTTC. Its translation: CASSFSCPGDDEQYF.

This clonotype has a count of ten or more. The chain has TRBV27 and TRBJ2-2; 11 bases fit TRBD2. V shed 6 bases and J 7 bases; nucleotides not matched to a gene: 7. This CDR3 contains 15 residues. Per the germline V gene, CDR1 is MNHEY and CDR2 is SMNVEV (reference sequence). CDR3 nucleotides: TGTGCCAGCAGAAAACTAGCGGGAGCGGTCGGGGAGCTGTTTTTT. This sequence encodes CASRKLAGAVGELFF.

On this clonotype itself: A much larger clone is a single base away; this may be a read error. V is TRBV2 and J is TRBJ1-2, with a tentative D call TRBD1 (5 bases). This CDR3 spans 12 amino acids. CDR1 SNHLY and CDR2 FYNNEI come from the germline V gene. V gave up 7 bases and J gave up 2 bases, with 8 bases separating them. CDR3 DNA sequence: TGTGCCAGCATTGGGGACAACTATGGCTACACCTTC. It specifies CASIGDNYGYTF.

The gene calls are TRBV6-1 and TRBJ1-4; no reliable D call. Germline CDR1 is MNHNS and CDR2 is SASEGT. V was clipped by 2 bases and J by 12 bases, with 19 bases between them. The length of the CDR3 is 15 residues. CDR3 coding DNA: TGTGCCAGCAGTGAACCCCACAGATCCAAGAGTGAACTGTTTTTT. Translating gives CASSEPHRSKSELFF.

This clonotype was seen a handful of times. The chain employs TRBV19 and TRBJ1-5, with 8 bases matching TRBD1. The junction had 5 bases not matched to a gene; V was cut back by 3 bases and J by 7 bases. Germline CDR1 and CDR2: LNHDA and SQIVND (reference sequence). CDR3 size: 14 residues. CDR3 nucleotides: TGTGCCAGTAGTATTTACGGACAGGGCCAGCCCCAGCATTTT. Protein product: CASSIYGQGQPQHF.

This clonotype was recorded at least ten times. V usage is TRBV30 and J usage is TRBJ1-1; D possibly corresponds to TRBD1 (5 bases). The CDR3 contains 13 residues. Trimming cost V 0 bases and J 3 bases, with 8 bases left between them. CDR1 GTSNPN and CDR2 SVGIG come from the germline V gene (reference sequence). DNA for the CDR3: TGTGCCTGGAGTGTATCGGGGGACACTGAAGCTTTCTTT. Residues: CAWSVSGDTEAFF.

This clonotype was seen only a few times. The J gene is TRBJ1-2, the V gene TRBV6-1; D not certain. Looked up from germline, CDR1 is MNHNS and CDR2 is SASEGT. The CDR3 is 14 residues long. The V end was cut by 0 bases, the J end by 8 bases, with 13 bases between. In DNA form, the CDR3 reads TGTGCCAGCAGTGAAGCCGCAGGCGATCGGGGCTACACCTTC. Its protein is CASSEAAGDRGYTF.

Concerning this clonotype itself: The missing conserved phenylalanine or tryptophan at the end of this CDR3 makes a read error likely. The V call is TRBV28, the J call TRBJ1-2; possible D gene TRBD1, 6 bases. V was trimmed by 8 bases and J by 5 bases, leaving 24 bases between them. This CDR3 is built from 16 residues. Germline CDR1 and CDR2: MDHEN and SYDVKM. CDR3 nucleotides: TGTGCCAGCTTCTACCGAGTAACAGGGAGCGAGTATGGCTACACCTAC. This sequence encodes CASFYRVTGSEYGYTY.

This clonotype has at least ten counts. The V gene is TRBV20-1, the J gene TRBJ2-7, with D perhaps matching TRBD2 (6 bases). Germline loops: CDR1 DFQATT, CDR2 SNEGSKA (reference sequence). The CDR3 spans 13 residues. Trimming took off 5 bases at V and 3 bases at J, with 14 bases between the two ends. The CDR3 DNA is TGCAGTGCTGAAAAGACTAGTCGCTACGAGCAGTACTTC. Its protein is CSAEKTSRYEQYF.

This clonotype was picked up many times. This rearrangement joins TRBV12-3 or TRBV12-4 to TRBJ1-5; D gene ambiguous. The CDR3 sequence is 13 residues long. V lost 5 bases and J 4 bases, leaving 9 bases between the germline ends. The chain's CDR3 is CASSPNINQPQHF. CDR3 sequence (DNA): TGTGCCAGCAGTCCCAATATTAATCAGCCCCAGCATTTT.

This clonotype was counted ten times or more. The rearrangement joins TRBV7-9 to TRBJ2-7; D unclear. This CDR3 is 12 amino acids long. V dropped 6 bases and J dropped 2 bases, with 8 bases sitting between them. Looked up from germline, CDR1 is SEHNR and CDR2 is FQNEAQ (reference sequence). Here the CDR3 reads CASSWGAYEQYF. CDR3 sequence (DNA): TGTGCCAGCAGTTGGGGTGCCTACGAGCAGTACTTC.

This clonotype was counted between two and nine times. The chain employs TRBV6-1 and TRBJ1-5; 8 nucleotides line up with TRBD1. CDR3 length: 16 residues. CDR1 is MNHNS, CDR2 SASEGT, per germline. The J segment lost 0 bases and the V segment lost 5 bases, leaving 6 bases of the junction unmatched. CDR3 sequence reads: CASSRQGLNSNQPQHF. In DNA, the CDR3 is TGTGCCAGCAGTCGACAGGGGCTGAATAGCAATCAGCCCCAGCATTTT.

There are many counts of this clonotype. The chain employs TRBV2 and TRBJ2-7; 8 positions agree with TRBD1. The CDR3 sequence is 13 residues long. Germline V gene data show CDR1 as SNHLY and CDR2 as FYNNEI. V was clipped by 7 bases and J by 6 bases; unmatched bases: 8. The CDR3 protein is CASNGQGVREQYF. In DNA, the CDR3 is TGTGCCAGCAATGGACAGGGAGTTCGCGAGCAGTACTTC.

Worth noting for this clonotype: Here the CDR3 omits its conserved ending phenylalanine or tryptophan, so a read error is the likely source. This chain's CDR3 is CASSVYGVGIQYV. DNA of the CDR3: TGCGCCAGCAGCGTGTACGGGGTAGGGATTCAGTACGTC. This sequence joins TRBV5-1 and TRBJ2-4, with D perhaps TRBD2 (5 bases). Germline V lookup: CDR1 SGHRS, CDR2 YFSETQ. This CDR3 has 13 residues. The V gene lost 4 bases and the J gene lost 10 bases, with 15 bases spanning the gap.

Many counts were recorded for this clonotype. This rearrangement joins TRBV19 to TRBJ2-4; D remains ambiguous. The CDR3 is 15 residues long. Trimming pared 3 bases from V and 0 bases from J, leaving 9 bases between. Germline V gives CDR1 LNHDA, CDR2 SQIVND (reference sequence). CDR3 amino acids: CASSINSIAKNIQYF. CDR3 nucleotide sequence: TGTGCCAGTAGTATTAACAGTATAGCCAAAAACATTCAGTACTTC.

This clonotype was detected many times. The chain is built from TRBV27 and TRBJ2-7, with D perhaps TRBD1 or TRBD2 (6 bases each). V gave up 7 bases and J gave up 5 bases, with 18 bases separating them. Germline V lookup: CDR1 MNHEY, CDR2 SMNVEV (reference sequence). CDR3 length equals 14 residues. The CDR3 nucleotides read TGTGCCAGCACCCGGTGGGGGGCCGCCCACGAGCAGTACTTC. Amino acids: CASTRWGAAHEQYF.

For this clonotype: An end of the junction does not agree with germline; a read error may underlie this. The rearrangement links TRBV6-2 or TRBV6-3 to TRBJ2-7; 9 bases fit TRBD1. Germline V gene sequence: CDR1 MNHEY, CDR2 SVGEGT. This CDR3 contains 15 residues. The CDR3 loop reads CASTYRGQGYHEQYF. The CDR3 DNA follows: TGTGCCAGCACTTACCGAGGACAGGGGTACCACGAGCAGTACTTC.

In this sample, this clonotype turned up many times. V and J are TRBV6-5 and TRBJ1-6, with 9 bases matching TRBD1. CDR1 is MNHEY, CDR2 SVGAGI, per germline. The CDR3 spans 16 residues. V dropped 0 bases and J dropped 4; count of bases not matched to a gene: 1. The CDR3 coding sequence is TGTGCCAGCAGTTACTCGGGACAGGGATATAATTCACCCCTCCACTTT. The encoded protein is CASSYSGQGYNSPLHF.

The chain uses TRBV6-1 and TRBJ1-1; the D is unclear. Germline loops: CDR1 MNHNS, CDR2 SASEGT. Trimming took 8 bases from V and 5 from J, leaving 12 bases between them. There are 12 residues in the CDR3. CDR3 sequence (DNA): TGTGCCAGCGCCCCCCATGGGACTGAAGCTTTCTTT. Encoded protein: CASAPHGTEAFF.

There are many counts of this clonotype. The gene calls are TRBV18 and TRBJ1-5; no definite D call. CDR1 is KGHSH, CDR2 LQKENI, per germline. V was pared by 2 bases and J by 0 bases, with 5 bases between. The CDR3 spans 14 residues. The CDR3: CASSPIDSNQPQHF. In DNA form, the CDR3 reads TGTGCCAGCTCACCAATAGATAGCAATCAGCCCCAGCATTTT. Complete variable domain (other parts from reference TRBV18 and TRBJ1-5): NAGVMQNPRHLVRRRGQEARLRCSPMKGHSHVYWYRQLPEEGLKFMVYLQKENIIDESGMPKERFSAEFPKEGPSILRIQQVVRGDSAAYFCASSPIDSNQPQHFGDGTRLSIL.

This clonotype appeared many times. The V and J genes are TRBV15 and TRBJ2-4; 8 positions agree with TRBD1. CDR1 and CDR2 (germline): LNHNV, YYDKDF (reference sequence). Trimming cost V 5 bases and J 3 bases; bases outside gene matches: 3. The CDR3 runs 14 residues. CDR3 DNA: TGTGCCACCAGCGGGACAGGAATCAAAAACATTCAGTACTTC. It translates to CATSGTGIKNIQYF. The variable domain in full, completed from reference TRBV15 and TRBJ2-4, reads DAMVIQNPRYQVTQFGKPVTLSCSQTLNHNVMYWYQQKSSQAPKLLFHYYDKDFNNEADTPDNFQSRRPNTSFCFLDIRSPGLGDTAMYLCATSGTGIKNIQYFGAGTRLSVL.

This clonotype was seen at least ten times. The chain uses TRBV5-6 and TRBJ2-7; no reliable D call. Germline values: CDR1 SGHDT, CDR2 YYEEEE. V was cut by 4 bases and J by 3 bases, with 8 bases left in between. The CDR3 totals 12 residues. The CDR3 DNA follows: TGTGCCAGCAGCACCTACAGCTACGAGCAGTACTTC. This translates into CASSTYSYEQYF.

In regard to this clonotype: Germline is not matched at one junction end, which may reflect a read error. The V call is TRBV11-2, the J call TRBJ1-2, with D possibly matching TRBD1 (5 bases). The CDR3 is 16 residues long. CDR1 is SGHAT and CDR2 is FQNNGV in the germline V gene. The CDR3 DNA reads as TGTGCCAGCAGCCACTGGGGGAATATTAGGGACTATGGCTTCACCTTC. Protein product: CASSHWGNIRDYGFTF.

V is TRBV11-2 and J is TRBJ2-3; 7 bases are shared with TRBD2. V gave up 3 bases and J gave up 6 bases; unmatched junction bases: 9. Per the germline V gene, CDR1 is SGHAT and CDR2 is FQNNGV. This CDR3 spans 15 amino acids. The CDR3 nucleotides read TGTGCCAGCAGCTTGCTGCGGGGGACCACCGATACGCAGTATTTT. Translated, it gives CASSLLRGTTDTQYF. Full variable domain (remainder filled in from reference TRBV11-2 and TRBJ2-3): EAGVAQSPRYKIIEKRQSVAFWCNPISGHATLYWYQQILGQGPKLLIQFQNNGVVDDSQLPKDRFSAERLKGVDSTLKIQPAKLEDSAVYLCASSLLRGTTDTQYFGPGTRLTVL.

This clonotype has ten or more counts. The chain uses TRBV11-2 and TRBJ2-5; D may be TRBD2 (6 bases). CDR1 and CDR2 from the germline V gene are SGHAT and FQNNGV. The CDR3 totals 10 residues. The V gene lost 11 bases and the J gene lost 5 bases, with 9 bases spanning the gap. The CDR3: CASAGETQYF. CDR3 DNA: TGTGCCTCGGCGGGGGAGACCCAGTACTTC.

The sample holds many counts of this clonotype. One end of the junction is discordant with germline, which a read error may explain. The rearrangement joins TRBV20-1 to TRBJ2-6; D gene unclear. CDR1 DFQATT and CDR2 SNEGSKA come from the germline V gene (reference sequence). The CDR3 sequence is 13 residues long. CDR3 nucleotides: TGCAGTGCTGGAGACTCTCGGGCCAACGTCCTGACTTTC. Translated: CSAGDSRANVLTF.